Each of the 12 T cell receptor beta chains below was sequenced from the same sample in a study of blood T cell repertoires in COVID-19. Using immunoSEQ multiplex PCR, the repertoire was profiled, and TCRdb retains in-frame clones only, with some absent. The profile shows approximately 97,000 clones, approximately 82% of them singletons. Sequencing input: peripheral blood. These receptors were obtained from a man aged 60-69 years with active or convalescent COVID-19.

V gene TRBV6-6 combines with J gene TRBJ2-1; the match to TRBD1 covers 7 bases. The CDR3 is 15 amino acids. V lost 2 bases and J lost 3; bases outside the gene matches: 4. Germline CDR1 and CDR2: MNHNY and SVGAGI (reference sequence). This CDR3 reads CASSYVAGGYNEQFF. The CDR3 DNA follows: TGTGCCAGCAGTTACGTGGCAGGGGGCTACAATGAGCAGTTCTTC.

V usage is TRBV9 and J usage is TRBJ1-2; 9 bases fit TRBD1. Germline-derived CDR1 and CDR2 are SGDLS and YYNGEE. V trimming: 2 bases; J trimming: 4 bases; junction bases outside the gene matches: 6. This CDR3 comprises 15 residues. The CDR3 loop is CASSVGDREPYGYTF. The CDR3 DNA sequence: TGTGCCAGCAGCGTCGGGGACAGGGAACCCTATGGCTACACCTTC. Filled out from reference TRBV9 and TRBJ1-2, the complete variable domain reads DSGVTQTPKHLITATGQRVTLRCSPRSGDLSVYWYQQSLDQGLQFLIQYYNGEERAKGNILERFSAQQFPDLHSELNLSSLELGDSALYFCASSVGDREPYGYTFGSGTRLTVV.

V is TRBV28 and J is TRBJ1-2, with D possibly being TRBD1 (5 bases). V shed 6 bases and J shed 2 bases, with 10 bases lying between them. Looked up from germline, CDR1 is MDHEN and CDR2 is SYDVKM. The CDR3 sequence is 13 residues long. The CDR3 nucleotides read TGTGCCAGCAGATTGGGGGGGAACTATGGCTACACCTTC. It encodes CASRLGGNYGYTF.

CDR3 nucleotide sequence: TGTGCCAGCAGTTCGTCGCCCGCACAGGGGGCGTTTGAAAAACTGTTTTTT. The encoded protein is CASSSSPAQGAFEKLFF. This chain joins TRBV27 and TRBJ1-4; 9 nucleotides line up with TRBD1. The trim removed 4 bases at V and 7 bases at J, leaving 13 bases unmatched. Germline CDR1 is MNHEY and CDR2 is SMNVEV (reference sequence). CDR3 length equals 17 residues.

The CDR3, as DNA: TGTGCCAGCAGCTTAACTGACTACACCTTC. It specifies CASSLTDYTF. The gene calls are TRBV7-9 and TRBJ1-2; unclear D gene. The germline V and J ends were trimmed by 2 bases and 10 bases, with 5 bases remaining between them. Germline lookup yields CDR1 SEHNR and CDR2 FQNEAQ (reference sequence). The CDR3 totals 10 residues.

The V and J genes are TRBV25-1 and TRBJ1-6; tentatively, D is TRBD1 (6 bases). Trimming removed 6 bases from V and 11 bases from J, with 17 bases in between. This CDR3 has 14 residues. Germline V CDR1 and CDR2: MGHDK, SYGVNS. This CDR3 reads CASSGTPVSAPLHF. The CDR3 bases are TGTGCCAGCAGCGGGACACCCGTCTCGGCACCCCTCCACTTT.

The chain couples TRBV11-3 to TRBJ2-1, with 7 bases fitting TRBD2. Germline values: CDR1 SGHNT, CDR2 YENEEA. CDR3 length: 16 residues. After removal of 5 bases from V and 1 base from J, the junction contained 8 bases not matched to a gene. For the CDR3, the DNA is TGTGCCAGCAGCCCAGGACTAGTAAGTTCCTACAATGAGCAGTTCTTC. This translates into CASSPGLVSSYNEQFF.

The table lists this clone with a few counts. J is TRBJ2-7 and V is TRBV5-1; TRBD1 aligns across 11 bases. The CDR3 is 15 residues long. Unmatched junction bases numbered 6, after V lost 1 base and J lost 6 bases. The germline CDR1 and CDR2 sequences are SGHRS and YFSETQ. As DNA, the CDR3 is TGCGCCAGCAGCTTGAGGGACAGGGGGATCCGCGAGCAGTACTTC. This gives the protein CASSLRDRGIREQYF.

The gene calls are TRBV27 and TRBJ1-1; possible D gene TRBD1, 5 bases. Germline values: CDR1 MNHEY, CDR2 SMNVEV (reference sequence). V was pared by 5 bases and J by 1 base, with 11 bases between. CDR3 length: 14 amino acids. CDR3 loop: CASSTRASNTEAFF. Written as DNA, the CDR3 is TGTGCCAGCAGTACCAGGGCTTCGAACACTGAAGCTTTCTTT.

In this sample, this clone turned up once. The CDR3, as DNA: TGTGCCAGCAGCTTAGAAGGATCAGGGGCCTATGGCTACACCTTC. This gives the protein CASSLEGSGAYGYTF. The chain carries TRBV7-8 and TRBJ1-2; D possibly corresponds to TRBD1 (6 bases). The germline V gene encodes CDR1 SGHVS and CDR2 FQNEAQ. The CDR3 runs 15 residues. Trimming shortened V by 1 base and J by 4 bases, and 13 bases separated the two germline ends.

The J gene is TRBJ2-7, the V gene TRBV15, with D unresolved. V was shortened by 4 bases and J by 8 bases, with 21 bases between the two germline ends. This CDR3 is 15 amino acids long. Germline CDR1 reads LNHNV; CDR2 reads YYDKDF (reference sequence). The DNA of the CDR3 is TGTGCCACCAGCAACTTGCCGTCTCTGATTACGAAGCAGTACGTC. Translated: CATSNLPSLITKQYV.

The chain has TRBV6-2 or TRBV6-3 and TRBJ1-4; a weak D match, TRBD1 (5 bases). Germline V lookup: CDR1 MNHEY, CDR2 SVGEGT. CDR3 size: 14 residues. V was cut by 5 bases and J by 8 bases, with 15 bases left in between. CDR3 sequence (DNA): TGTGCCAGCAGTCGGGACTTTTTCAGCGAAAAACTGTTTTTT. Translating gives CASSRDFFSEKLFF.